This T cell receptor (beta chain) was captured by sequencing in a study of blood T cell repertoires in COVID-19. Data came from immunoSEQ multiplex PCR; TCRdb stores just in-frame clones and leaves some out. The profile shows fewer than 700,000 clones, about 88% of them singletons. The CDR3 length is 15 residues. Per germline, CDR1 LNHDA and CDR2 SQIVND (reference sequence). Trimming shortened V by 5 bases and J by 8 bases, and 16 bases separated the two germline ends. V gene TRBV19 combines with J gene TRBJ1-6; D gene ambiguous. The specimen was peripheral blood. The sequence was collected from a woman aged 45-60 years with COVID-19, enrolled during active disease. The CDR3 sequence: CASSPGGQSYSPLHF. For the CDR3, the DNA is TGTGCCAGTAGTCCGGGAGGGCAGTCTTATTCACCCCTCCACTTT. Filled out from reference TRBV19 and TRBJ1-6, the complete variable domain reads DGGITQSPKYLFRKEGQNVTLSCEQNLNHDAMYWYRQDPGQGLRLIYYSQIVNDFQKGDIAEGYSVSREKKESFPLTVTSAQKNPTAFYLCASSPGGQSYSPLHFGNGTRLTVT.